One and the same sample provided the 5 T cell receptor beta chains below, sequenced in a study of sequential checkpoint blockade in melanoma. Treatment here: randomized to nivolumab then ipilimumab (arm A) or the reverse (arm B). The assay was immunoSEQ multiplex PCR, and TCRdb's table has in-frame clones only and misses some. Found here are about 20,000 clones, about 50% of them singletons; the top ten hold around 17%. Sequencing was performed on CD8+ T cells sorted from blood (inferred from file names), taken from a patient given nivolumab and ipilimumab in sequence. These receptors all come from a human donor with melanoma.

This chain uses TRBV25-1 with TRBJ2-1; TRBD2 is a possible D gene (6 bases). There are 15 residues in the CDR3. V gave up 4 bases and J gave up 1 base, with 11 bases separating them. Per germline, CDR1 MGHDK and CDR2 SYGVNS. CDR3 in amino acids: CASSATSWSYNEQFF. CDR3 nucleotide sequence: TGTGCCAGCAGTGCGACTAGTTGGTCCTACAATGAGCAGTTCTTC.

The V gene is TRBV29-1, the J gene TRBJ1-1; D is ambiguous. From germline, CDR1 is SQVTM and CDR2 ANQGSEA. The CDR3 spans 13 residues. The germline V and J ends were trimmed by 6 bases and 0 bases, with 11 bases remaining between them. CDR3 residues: CSVSVGLNTEAFF. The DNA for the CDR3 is TGCAGCGTAAGCGTCGGTCTGAACACTGAAGCTTTCTTT.

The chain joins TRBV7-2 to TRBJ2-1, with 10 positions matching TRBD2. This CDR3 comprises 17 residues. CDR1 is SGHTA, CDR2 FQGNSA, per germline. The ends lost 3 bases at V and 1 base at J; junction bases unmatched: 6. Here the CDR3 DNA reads TGTGCCAGCAGCTTGGCTAGCGGGGGTTTTTCCTACAATGAGCAGTTCTTC. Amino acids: CASSLASGGFSYNEQFF.

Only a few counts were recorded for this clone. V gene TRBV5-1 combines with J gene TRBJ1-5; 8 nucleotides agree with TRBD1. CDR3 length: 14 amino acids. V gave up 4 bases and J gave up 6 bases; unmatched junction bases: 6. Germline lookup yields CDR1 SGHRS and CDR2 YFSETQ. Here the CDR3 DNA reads TGCGCCAGCAGCGTAGGACAGGGCGGTCAGCCCCAGCATTTT. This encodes CASSVGQGGQPQHF.

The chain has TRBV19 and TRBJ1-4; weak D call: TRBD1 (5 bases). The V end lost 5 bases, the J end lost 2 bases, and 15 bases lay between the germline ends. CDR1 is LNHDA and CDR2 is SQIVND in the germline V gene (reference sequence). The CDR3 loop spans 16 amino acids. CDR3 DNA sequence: TGTGCCAGTAGTGCCCGCGGGGCTACTACTAATGAAAAACTGTTTTTT. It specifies CASSARGATTNEKLFF.